The text below deals with one T cell receptor (beta chain). It lacks a known antigen. Base qualities are missing; no much larger clone stands one base away. These data originate in a study of T cell responses to AZD1222 COVID-19 vaccine (dated by TCRdb to the early 2020s). The study in broad terms: AZD1222 recipients whose second dose came at about 4 weeks and those whose second dose came at about 12 weeks were combined into one group, since spike-specific TCR depth and breadth did not differ between the two schedules. TCR sequencing was performed for 230 to 250 trial participants, of whom some 200 were given two doses of AZD1222 and approximately 26 were given two doses of MenACWY control vaccine. Enrollment into the trials was organized by age into subgroups of 18-55, 56-69 and 70-plus years, and those subgroups contained roughly 160, 29 and 62 TCR-sequenced participants, respectively.

Overall results and qualifications from the work: In the small 56-69-year group, the increase in depth fell short of significance, most likely because of low power. Participants were mostly white British, with more females than males. The authors suggested clonal diversity may have been underestimated. Conclusions about previously exposed vaccinees were limited because only six or seven AZD1222 recipients were SARS-CoV-2 seropositive at baseline. No day 14 peak-response samples were available, so repertoires were characterized only after the peak T cell response. CD4 TCRs associated with the vaccine covered the entire spike protein, and the dominant responses were in regions 160-218 and 743-854. A significant rise in spike-specific TCR breadth and depth was observed after two AZD1222 doses relative to day 0 and relative to MenACWY recipients. Epitopes outside the regions mutated in the B.1.351 and B.1.1.7 variants were reportedly recognized by nearly half of the unique spike-specific TCRs.

The CDR3, from cysteine to phenylalanine, totals 15 residues. The only DNA kept is the CDR3, 45 bases in frame from the first base. V and J are trimmed by 5 bases and 7 bases, and the gene matches miss 12 bases of the junction. Per the germline V gene, SNHLY is the CDR1 and FYNNEI is the CDR2. Sample time point, as interpreted from the label and publication: baseline before first vaccination. The vaccinee samples were drawn from two UK trials, COV001 and COV002, one of which was a single-blind randomized controlled phase 2/3 trial testing AZD1222 (ChAdOx1 nCoV-19) in healthy adults. For TCRbeta chain sequencing, PBMC samples were collected from trial participants at day 0 and at day 28 after the second dose. The CDR3 regions of human TCRbeta chains were analyzed by immunosequencing. From the authors' description of their analysis: TCRs in the repertoires were matched against a reference library of SARS-CoV-2-specific TCRs that had been generated with the MIRA antigen-specificity platform. Breadth was defined as the fraction of unique TCRs that were SARS-CoV-2-associated. Depth was defined as the fraction of total T cells that were SARS-CoV-2-associated. Using the MIRA data, each spike-specific TCR was assigned both to the spike region to which the TCR was reactive and to a CD4 or CD8 class. Log10-transformed breadth and depth values were compared by one-way ANOVA with Sidak's multiple comparisons tests. TCRdb mirrors the immuneACCESS table, restricted to in-frame sequences. Some clones are absent from its copies; in checked studies, under half trace to an unresolved V gene, and the reason for the others is unknown. That table is the source of V, J and clone size, and D and trimming were worked out from the DNA. A total of 65,000 to 95,000 clones appear in this sample, around 84% of them only once. Of the sample, about 20% falls within the top ten clones.

The chain is made from TRBV2 and TRBJ2-7; 9 junctional bases match TRBD1. Sample: peripheral blood, taken on day 0 of AZD1222 vaccination. The clonotype originates from an adult in good health. The CDR3 protein sequence reads: CASSINRGRGNEQYF. The sequenced DNA: TGTGCCAGCAGTATAAACAGGGGGCGCGGGAATGAGCAGTACTTC.